This paragraph covers one TCR beta chain sequence. Its antigen is still unknown. Germline V gene lookup returns CDR1 GTSNPN and CDR2 SVGIG (reference sequence). The CDR3 spans 16 residues. Trimming removed 5 bases at V and 3 bases at J, with 20 bases between. TCRdb redid the calling of the 5' RACE reads with MiXCR, one entry per CDR3 protein. The sample holds about 210,000 distinct CDR3 sequences, around 25% seen once. The data were obtained in a study of T-cell memory formation after mild COVID-19. General study findings and limits: There were some responding clones in pre-infection memory, which suggested that cross-reactive memory had joined.

Sequenced material: PBMCs or a T cell subset sorted from them (not recorded which). The chain joins TRBV30 to TRBJ2-1; perhaps D is TRBD1 or TRBD2 (5 bases each). The sequence derives from an adult woman who had mild COVID-19 (a few samples of this study predate the infection). Cell type and time point are not known. CDR3 amino acids: CAWGHGAGGLYNEQFF. Written as DNA, the CDR3 is TGTGCCTGGGGCCACGGGGCAGGCGGTCTCTACAATGAGCAGTTCTTC.